The 3 T cell receptor beta chains reported below all come from one sample, sequenced in a study. TCRdb analysed the 5' RACE reads with MiXCR anew, one entry per CDR3 protein. The repertoire includes about 32,000 distinct CDR3 sequences, 24% of them detected once, and 3.5% to 5% sits in the top ten. The sequencing sample was made of memory CD4+ T cells sorted from blood. Subset defined: memory CD4+ T cells, CD4+CD45RO+CD25-. The receptors originated from a female donor with breast cancer.

In its sample, this clonotype was seen a few times. The chain carries TRBV12-3 or TRBV12-4 and TRBJ1-5; no clear D gene. There are 14 residues in the CDR3. Trimming removed 3 bases from V and 3 bases from J, with 9 bases in between. The CDR3 spells CASSFEGLNQPQHF. The CDR3 DNA follows: TGTGCCAGCAGTTTTGAAGGGCTCAATCAGCCCCAGCATTTT.

A word on this clonotype: A much larger clone differs from this one at a single base, so this may be a read error. This rearrangement joins TRBV5-6 to TRBJ1-2; D might be TRBD1 (6 bases). Looked up from germline, CDR1 is SGHDT and CDR2 is YYEEEE. The CDR3 consists of 14 residues. CDR3 protein: CASSQDSSNYGSTF. For the CDR3, the DNA is TGTGCCAGCAGCCAGGACAGCTCTAACTATGGCTCCACCTTC.

Note on this clonotype: A much larger clone lies one base from this, so it may be a read error. The genes are TRBV29-1 and TRBJ1-2, with TRBD1 as a possible D gene (6 bases). Germline V lookup: CDR1 SQVTM, CDR2 ANQGSEA. CDR3 length: 13 residues. The CDR3 nucleotides read TGCAGCGTTCAAGAGGGGGTTACCTGTGGCTACACCTTC. Amino acid sequence: CSVQEGVTCGYTF.